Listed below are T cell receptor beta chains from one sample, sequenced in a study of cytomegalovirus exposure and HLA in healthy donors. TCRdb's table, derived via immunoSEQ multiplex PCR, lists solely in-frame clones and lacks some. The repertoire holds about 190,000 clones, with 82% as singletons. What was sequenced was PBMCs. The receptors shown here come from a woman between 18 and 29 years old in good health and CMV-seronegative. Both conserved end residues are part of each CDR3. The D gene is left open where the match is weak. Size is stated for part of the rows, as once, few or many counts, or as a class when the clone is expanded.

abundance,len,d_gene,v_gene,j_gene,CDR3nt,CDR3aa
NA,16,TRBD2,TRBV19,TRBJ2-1,TGTGCCAGTAGTAAGACTAGCGGGGGGCCCTACAATGAGCAGTTCTTC,CASSKTSGGPYNEQFF
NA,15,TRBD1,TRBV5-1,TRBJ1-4,TGCGCCAGCAGCTCCGGGACAGATCATAATGAAAAACTGTTTTTT,CASSSGTDHNEKLFF
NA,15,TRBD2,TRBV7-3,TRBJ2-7,TGTGCCAGCAGCAAGGGACTAGCCGATACCTACGAGCAGTACTTC,CASSKGLADTYEQYF
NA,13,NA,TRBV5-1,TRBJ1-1,TGCGCCAGCAGCTTGGACCGGTTAACTGAAGCTTTCTTT,CASSLDRLTEAFF
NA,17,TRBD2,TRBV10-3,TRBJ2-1,TGTGCCATCAGTGAGTCGCTAGCGGGAAGGATTCTCAATGAGCAGTTCTTC,CAISESLAGRILNEQFF
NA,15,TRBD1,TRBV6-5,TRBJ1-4,TGTGCCAGCAGGGGGACAGGCAGTCCTAATGAAAAACTGTTTTTT,CASRGTGSPNEKLFF
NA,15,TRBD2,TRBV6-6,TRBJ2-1,TGTGCCAGCAGTATCGCTAGCGGAATTGACAATGAGCAGTTCTTC,CASSIASGIDNEQFF
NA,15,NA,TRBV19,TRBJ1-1,TGTGCCAGTAGCTTGTACGGGGGGGGAAACACTGAAGCTTTCTTT,CASSLYGGGNTEAFF
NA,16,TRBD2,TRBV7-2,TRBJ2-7,TGTGCCAGCAGCTTGAATACGGGAGGTAACTCCTACGAGCAGTACTTC,CASSLNTGGNSYEQYF
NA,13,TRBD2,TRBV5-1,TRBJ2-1,TGCGCCAGCTACCTAGCGGACGACAATGAGCAGTTCTTC,CASYLADDNEQFF
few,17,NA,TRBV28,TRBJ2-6,TGTGCCAGTGGGGGCGAGGGGTCAATTACTGGGGCCAACGTCCTGACTTTC,CASGGEGSITGANVLTF
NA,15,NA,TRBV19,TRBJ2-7,TGTGCCAGTAGGTTGGTGGGGGGACCCTCCTACGAGCAGTACTTC,CASRLVGGPSYEQYF
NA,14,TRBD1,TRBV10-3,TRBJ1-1,TGTGCCATCAGTGGGGGACAGGGGGATACTGAAGCTTTCTTT,CAISGGQGDTEAFF
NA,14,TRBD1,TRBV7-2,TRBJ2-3,TGTGCCAGCAGCTCCGCGGACAGGGCTCGGACGCAGTATTTT,CASSSADRARTQYF
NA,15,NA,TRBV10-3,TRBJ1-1,TGTGCCATCAGTGATGGGCCAGGCCTTCGCACTGAAGCTTTCTTT,CAISDGPGLRTEAFF
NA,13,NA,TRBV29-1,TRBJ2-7,TGCAGCGTTGTCAGGCCTGGCTCCTACGAGCAGTACTTC,CSVVRPGSYEQYF
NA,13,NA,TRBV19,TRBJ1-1,TGTGCCAGTGGTAACAGTTGGAACACTGAAGCTTTCTTT,CASGNSWNTEAFF
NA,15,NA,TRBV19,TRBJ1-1,TGTGCCAGTAGTATGTATGGAGGGGTGAACACTGAAGCTTTCTTT,CASSMYGGVNTEAFF
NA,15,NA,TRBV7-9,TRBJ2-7,TGTGCCAGCAGCCGACCTACAGGTTTCGGCTACGAGCAGTACTTC,CASSRPTGFGYEQYF
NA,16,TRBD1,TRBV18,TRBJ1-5,TGTGCCAGCTCATCCCGGGACAGGGGCCGCAATCAGCCCCAGCATTTT,CASSSRDRGRNQPQHF
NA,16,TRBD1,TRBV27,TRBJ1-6,TGTGCCAGCAGATTCGCGACAGGGACCTATAATTCACCCCTCCACTTT,CASRFATGTYNSPLHF
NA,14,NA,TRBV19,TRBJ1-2,TGTGCCAGTACCGGACAGCCAGCTAACTATGGCTACACCTTC,CASTGQPANYGYTF
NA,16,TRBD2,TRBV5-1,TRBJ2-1,TGCGCCAGCCGGGCGGCGGAACGAAGCGGGAGAAATGAGCAGTTCTTC,CASRAAERSGRNEQFF
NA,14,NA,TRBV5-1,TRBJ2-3,TGCGCCAGCAGTCAAGACAGATCCACAGATACGCAGTATTTT,CASSQDRSTDTQYF
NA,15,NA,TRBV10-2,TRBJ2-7,TGCGCCAGCAGTGTGTCCTCGCTCTCCCTTTACGAGCAGTACTTC,CASSVSSLSLYEQYF
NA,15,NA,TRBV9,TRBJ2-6,TGTGCCAGCACCAAAGGAGGGTCTGGGGCCAACGTCCTGACTTTC,CASTKGGSGANVLTF
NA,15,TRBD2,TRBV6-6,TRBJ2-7,TGTGCCAGCAGTTCCTCCTCTAGCGGGAGATACGAGCAGTACTTC,CASSSSSSGRYEQYF
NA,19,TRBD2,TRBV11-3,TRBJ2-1,TGTGCCAGCAGCTTAGATGAGGGGATTGTAGCGGGAAATTACAATGAGCAGTTCTTC,CASSLDEGIVAGNYNEQFF
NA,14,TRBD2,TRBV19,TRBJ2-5,TGTGCCAGTAAAAGGACTAGCGGTTCCGAGACCCAGTACTTC,CASKRTSGSETQYF
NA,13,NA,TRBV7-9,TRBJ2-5,TGTGCCAGCAGCTTACCGCTCGGGGAGACCCAGTACTTC,CASSLPLGETQYF
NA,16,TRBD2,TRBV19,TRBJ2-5,TGTGCCAGTAGTCCTTATCCAGGACGGGGGGGAGAGACCCAGTACTTC,CASSPYPGRGGETQYF
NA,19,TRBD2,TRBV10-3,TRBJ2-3,TGTGCCATCAGTGAGTCAATATTAGGCTTGGCTAGCGGGTCAGATACGCAGTATTTT,CAISESILGLASGSDTQYF
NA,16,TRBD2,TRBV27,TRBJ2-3,TGTGCCAGCAGTTCACGGACTAGCGGAAGCACAGATACGCAGTATTTT,CASSSRTSGSTDTQYF
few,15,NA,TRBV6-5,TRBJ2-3,TGTGCCAGCAGTTACGAAAGCGGGAGCACAGATACGCAGTATTTT,CASSYESGSTDTQYF
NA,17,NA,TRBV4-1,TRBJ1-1,TGCGCCAGCAGCACTGATCGATTGGTCTTCGGAGGCACTGAAGCTTTCTTT,CASSTDRLVFGGTEAFF
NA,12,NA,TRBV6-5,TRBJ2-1,TGTGCCAGCAGTTCCAGCTCGGGTGAGCAGTTCTTC,CASSSSSGEQFF
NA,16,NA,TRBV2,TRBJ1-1,TGTGCCAGCAGTGGAGGGGCCCAGGGGAGTTGGACTGAAGCTTTCTTT,CASSGGAQGSWTEAFF
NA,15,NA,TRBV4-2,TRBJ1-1,TGTGCCAGCAGCCCCCAGACAGGCCAGAACACTGAAGCTTTCTTT,CASSPQTGQNTEAFF
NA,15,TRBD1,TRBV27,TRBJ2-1,TGTGCCAGCAGTCCCGGGACAGGGATCTTTAATGAGCAGTTCTTC,CASSPGTGIFNEQFF
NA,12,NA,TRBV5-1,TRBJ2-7,TGCGCCAGCACCCCCGGGCCGGGGGAGCAGTACTTC,CASTPGPGEQYF
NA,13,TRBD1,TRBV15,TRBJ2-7,TGTGCCACCAGAGGGACAGGGGGACACGAGCAGTACTTC,CATRGTGGHEQYF
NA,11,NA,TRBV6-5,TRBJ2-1,TGTGCCAGCAGTACCCGCGGGGTGCAGTTCTTC,CASSTRGVQFF
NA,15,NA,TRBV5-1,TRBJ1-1,TGCGCCAGCAGCTTGGTTTTACAGGGGAACACTGAAGCTTTCTTT,CASSLVLQGNTEAFF
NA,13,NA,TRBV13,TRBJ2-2,TGTGCCACCCTAACTTTAGCTGTCGGGGAGCTGTTTTTT,CATLTLAVGELFF
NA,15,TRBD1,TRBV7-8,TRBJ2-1,TGTGCCAGCAGCTTAACAGGGGGCATGGACAATGAGCAGTTCTTC,CASSLTGGMDNEQFF
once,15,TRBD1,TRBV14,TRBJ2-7,TGTGCCAGCAGCCAAGGACAGGGAACCTCCTACGAGCAGTACTTC,CASSQGQGTSYEQYF
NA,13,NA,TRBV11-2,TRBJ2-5,TGTGCCAGCAGCTTAAGCAGGGTAGAGACCCAGTACTTC,CASSLSRVETQYF
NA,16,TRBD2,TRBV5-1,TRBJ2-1,TGCGCCAGCAGCTTGAGGGCGGGGGGGCCGATGAATGAGCAGTTCTTC,CASSLRAGGPMNEQFF
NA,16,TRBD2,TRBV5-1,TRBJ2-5,TGCGCCAGCAGCTTTTCTCCTAGCGGGGGGGCAGAGACCCAGTACTTC,CASSFSPSGGAETQYF
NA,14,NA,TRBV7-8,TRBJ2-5,TGTGCCAGCAGTCGACGGGGTGGTCAAGAGACCCAGTACTTC,CASSRRGGQETQYF